This T cell receptor (beta chain) was sequenced for a study of blood T cell repertoires in COVID-19. Study details: Acute and convalescent COVID-19 samples came from the United States, Italy and Spain. In each case, the material was cDNA or gDNA derived from T cells, B-cell-depleted T cells, or PBMCs.

Per the original methods: Cell counts per sample came from amplifying reference gene primers. Only in-frame clones appear in the TCRdb table, and some are missing; sequencing was by immunoSEQ multiplex PCR. V, J and clone size reflect that table, while D and trimming were determined from the DNA. The table has 80,000 or so clones, 80% seen once. Per the germline V gene, CDR1 is LGHNA and CDR2 is YNFKEQ. Trimming took 1 base from V and 7 from J, leaving 10 bases between them. The CDR3 is made up of 14 amino acids. V and J are TRBV4-2 and TRBJ2-2; D unclear. The sequenced sample was peripheral blood. This TCR derives from a woman aged 70 to 79 with acute or convalescent COVID-19. CDR3 in amino acids: CASSQGAPLGELFF. The DNA of the CDR3 is TGTGCCAGCAGCCAAGGGGCCCCTCTCGGGGAGCTGTTTTTT.